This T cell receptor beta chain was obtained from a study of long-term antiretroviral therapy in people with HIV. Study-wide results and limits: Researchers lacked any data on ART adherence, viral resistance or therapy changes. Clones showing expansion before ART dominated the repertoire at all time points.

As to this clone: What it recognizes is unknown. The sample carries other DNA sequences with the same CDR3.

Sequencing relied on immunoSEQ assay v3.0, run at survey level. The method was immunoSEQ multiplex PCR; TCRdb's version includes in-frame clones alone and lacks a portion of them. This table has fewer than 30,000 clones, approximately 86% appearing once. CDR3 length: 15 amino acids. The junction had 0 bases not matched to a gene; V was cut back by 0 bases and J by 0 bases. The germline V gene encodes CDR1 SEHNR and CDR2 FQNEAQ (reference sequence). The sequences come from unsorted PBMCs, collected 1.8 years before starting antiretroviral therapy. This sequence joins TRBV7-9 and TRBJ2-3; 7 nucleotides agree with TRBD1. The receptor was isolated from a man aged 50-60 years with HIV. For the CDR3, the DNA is TGTGCCAGCAGCTTAGCAGGGGGCAGCACAGATACGCAGTATTTT. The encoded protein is CASSLAGGSTDTQYF.